Listed here are 23 T cell receptor beta chains from one sample, sequenced in a study of blood T cell repertoires in COVID-19. The protocol was immunoSEQ multiplex PCR, while the TCRdb copy is restricted to in-frame clones and leaves out a portion. The sample contains about 230,000 clones, more than 80% of which appear only once. Sample: peripheral blood. These receptors came from a man younger than 40 with COVID-19, enrolled during active disease.

The rearrangement links TRBV28 to TRBJ1-4; D remains ambiguous. The CDR3 sequence is 15 residues long. Germline CDR1 reads MDHEN; CDR2 reads SYDVKM. Trimming removed 5 bases from V and 8 bases from J, with 18 bases in between. This CDR3 is CASSKVGMAGEKLFF. CDR3 sequence (DNA): TGTGCCAGCAGTAAAGTAGGAATGGCGGGAGAAAAACTGTTTTTT.

On this clone itself: A read error may produce the germline difference seen at one junction end. The chain links TRBV6-5 to TRBJ2-7; D not resolved. The length of the CDR3 is 13 residues. Germline CDR1 is MNHEY and CDR2 is SVGAGI. CDR3 sequence (DNA): TGTGCCAGCAGCTCTCGTGACTCCGACGAGCAGTACTTC. It translates to CASSSRDSDEQYF.

This clone was recorded once. Additional DNA sequences in this sample encode the identical CDR3. This sequence joins TRBV9 and TRBJ2-1; the D is unclear. Trimming pared 0 bases from V and 7 bases from J, leaving 11 bases between. This CDR3 has 14 amino acids. CDR1 is SGDLS and CDR2 is YYNGEE in the germline V gene. CDR3 sequence: CASSVVTGSNEQFF. Written as DNA, the CDR3 is TGTGCCAGCAGCGTAGTAACGGGTTCGAATGAGCAGTTCTTC.

This clone has only a few counts. J is TRBJ2-7 and V is TRBV7-2; 12 nucleotides line up with TRBD1. V dropped 5 bases and J dropped 7; count of bases not matched to a gene: 6. CDR1 and CDR2 (germline): SGHTA, FQGNSA. The CDR3 is made up of 14 amino acids. CDR3: CASSPTGQGAEQYF. CDR3 DNA sequence: TGTGCCAGCAGCCCTACGGGACAGGGGGCTGAGCAGTACTTC.

This chain links TRBV5-5 with TRBJ1-2; D not certain. The CDR3 extends over 15 amino acids. V was cut by 0 bases and J by 7 bases, with 16 bases left in between. The germline CDR1 and CDR2 sequences are SGHKS and YYEKEE (reference sequence). This chain's CDR3 is CASSLGLGSPSGYTF. The CDR3 DNA reads TGTGCCAGCAGCTTGGGTCTGGGGAGTCCCTCTGGCTACACCTTC.

This clone was counted a single time. The genes are TRBV24-1 and TRBJ2-7; 12 bases align to TRBD1. Germline CDR1 reads KGHDR; CDR2 reads SFDVKD. The CDR3 length is 16 residues. With V trimmed by 4 bases and J by 7 bases, 10 bases remained unmatched. CDR3 sequence (DNA): TGTGCCACCAGTGACCCGGGACAGGGGGCTTTCGGGGAGCAGTACTTC. Protein sequence: CATSDPGQGAFGEQYF.

This sequence joins TRBV28 and TRBJ1-5, with 7 positions matching TRBD1. The CDR3 runs 15 residues. V shed 2 bases and J 3 bases; nucleotides not matched to a gene: 4. Germline lookup yields CDR1 MDHEN and CDR2 SYDVKM. The CDR3 DNA follows: TGTGCCAGCAGTTTACCGGGACAGTACAATCAGCCCCAGCATTTT. Protein: CASSLPGQYNQPQHF.

The CDR3 region has the DNA TGTGCCAGCAGTCCCCGAGGAGCGGGAATCCTCAATGAGCAGTTCTTC. Amino acids: CASSPRGAGILNEQFF. This rearrangement joins TRBV28 to TRBJ2-1, with 7 bases fitting TRBD2. The CDR3 runs 16 residues. The trim removed 5 bases at V and 6 bases at J, leaving 13 bases unmatched. Per germline, CDR1 MDHEN and CDR2 SYDVKM.

In this sample, this clone turned up a few times. The rearrangement links TRBV7-2 to TRBJ2-3; weak D call: TRBD1 (5 bases). The germline V and J ends were trimmed by 2 bases and 0 bases, with 12 bases remaining between them. The CDR3 has 16 amino acids. Germline loops: CDR1 SGHTA, CDR2 FQGNSA. The CDR3 DNA sequence: TGTGCCAGCAGCTTAAAGGGGCCAGCTAGCACAGATACGCAGTATTTT. As protein: CASSLKGPASTDTQYF.

The chain carries TRBV18 and TRBJ1-5; 7 bases match TRBD1. The CDR3 contains 15 residues. Germline assignment: CDR1 KGHSH and CDR2 LQKENI. The V and J ends lost 3 bases and 0 bases, in that order; junction bases with no gene match: 2. CDR3 amino acids: CASSPTGASNQPQHF. For the CDR3, the DNA is TGTGCCAGCTCACCCACAGGGGCTAGCAATCAGCCCCAGCATTTT.

V and J are TRBV9 and TRBJ1-4, with 9 positions matching TRBD1. This CDR3 contains 14 residues. V trimming: 6 bases; J trimming: 5 bases; junction bases outside the gene matches: 5. Germline V gene sequence: CDR1 SGDLS, CDR2 YYNGEE. CDR3 bases: TGTGCCAGCACCCCGACAGGGGGAAATGAAAAACTGTTTTTT. Amino acids: CASTPTGGNEKLFF. Full variable domain (rest looked up from reference TRBV9 and TRBJ1-4): DSGVTQTPKHLITATGQRVTLRCSPRSGDLSVYWYQQSLDQGLQFLIQYYNGEERAKGNILERFSAQQFPDLHSELNLSSLELGDSALYFCASTPTGGNEKLFFGSGTQLSVL.

V and J are TRBV2 and TRBJ2-5, with a possible D match to TRBD1 (6 bases). The CDR3 has 17 amino acids. Between the trimmed V and J ends, which lost 0 bases and 5 bases, there was a span of 19 bases. From germline, CDR1 is SNHLY and CDR2 FYNNEI. The CDR3 reads CASSEAGADQGWETQYF. The CDR3 nucleotides read TGTGCCAGCAGTGAAGCGGGGGCTGATCAAGGATGGGAGACCCAGTACTTC.

This clone was seen just once. In DNA form, the CDR3 reads TGTGCCAGCAGCTTAGTGTCAGGGCCCACCGGGGAGCTGTTTTTT. Residues: CASSLVSGPTGELFF. This chain uses TRBV7-2 with TRBJ2-2, with TRBD1 as a possible D gene (5 bases). V was trimmed by 1 base and J by 4 bases, leaving 10 bases between them. This CDR3 comprises 15 residues. Germline CDR1 is SGHTA and CDR2 is FQGNSA.

This clone was observed a few times. This chain joins TRBV7-9 and TRBJ2-7; TRBD2 matches at 14 bases. V shed 2 bases, J shed 2 bases, and the junction held 8 bases outside the gene matches. The germline V gene encodes CDR1 SEHNR and CDR2 FQNEAQ (reference sequence). This CDR3 region has 18 residues. The CDR3 loop reads CASSLFRGLAGETYEQYF. The CDR3 DNA sequence: TGTGCCAGCAGCTTATTTCGGGGACTAGCGGGGGAGACCTACGAGCAGTACTTC.

The chain employs TRBV19 and TRBJ2-3; 7 bases align to TRBD2. Looked up from germline, CDR1 is LNHDA and CDR2 is SQIVND (reference sequence). After removal of 3 bases from V and 4 bases from J, the junction contained 4 bases not matched to a gene. This CDR3 has 14 residues. The CDR3 region has the DNA TGTGCCAGTAGTATCGGGACTATTCCAGATACGCAGTATTTT. Translation: CASSIGTIPDTQYF.

This clone was found once. The chain employs TRBV21-1 and TRBJ1-1; the tabulated D call, TRBD1, remains unverified against the DNA. TRBV21-1 is a known pseudogene. The CDR3 is 19 residues long. CDR3 residues: CASSKKKKGRDTQNTEAFF. The CDR3 region has the DNA TGTGCCAGCAGCAAAAAGAAGAAGGGACGGGACACCCAAAATACTGAAGCTTTCTTT.

The chain carries TRBV9 and TRBJ1-6; TRBD1 is a possible D gene (6 bases). Germline loops: CDR1 SGDLS, CDR2 YYNGEE. V shed 0 bases and J shed 0 bases, with 16 bases lying between them. This CDR3 has 19 residues. CDR3 DNA sequence: TGTGCCAGCAGCGTAGGGGCAAGGAAAGGGGGCTCCTATAATTCACCCCTCCACTTT. Translation: CASSVGARKGGSYNSPLHF.

This clone came up a few times. V is TRBV4-1 and J is TRBJ2-2, with D possibly TRBD1 on 5 matching bases. Between the trimmed V and J ends, which lost 3 bases and 4 bases, there was a span of 6 bases. Germline-derived CDR1 and CDR2 are MGHRA and YSYEKL. The CDR3 runs 13 residues. CDR3 DNA sequence: TGCGCCAGCAGCCACCAGGGCACCGGGGAGCTGTTTTTT. Its protein product is CASSHQGTGELFF.

The chain is built from TRBV6-1 and TRBJ2-1; 11 bases line up with TRBD1. The CDR3 contains 14 residues. The V gene end was trimmed by 6 bases and the J gene end by 7 bases; junction bases not matched to a gene: 5. From germline, CDR1 is MNHNS and CDR2 SASEGT. This CDR3 is CASSPDRGRNEQFF. The CDR3 nucleotides are TGTGCCAGCAGCCCGGACAGGGGGCGGAATGAGCAGTTCTTC.

The CDR3 reads CASSQESRDRGRPPYEQYF. CDR3 DNA: TGTGCCAGCAGCCAGGAGTCCCGGGACAGGGGGCGACCCCCCTACGAGCAGTACTTC. The chain carries TRBV3-1 (or the pseudogene TRBV3-2) and TRBJ2-7; TRBD1 matches at 12 bases. Germline CDR1 is LGHDT and CDR2 is YNNKEL (reference sequence). The V and J ends lost 3 bases and 2 bases, in that order; junction bases with no gene match: 14. The CDR3 has 19 residues.

The genes are TRBV7-2 and TRBJ1-2, with a possible D match to TRBD1 (5 bases). The CDR3 is made up of 16 amino acids. The germline V gene has CDR1 SGHTA and CDR2 FQGNSA. The ends were cut back, 4 bases at V and 0 bases at J, with 15 bases in the middle. The CDR3 bases are TGTGCCAGCAGCTCCCACGGGGGATTTACTAACTATGGCTACACCTTC. It encodes CASSSHGGFTNYGYTF.

The count of this clone is one. The chain employs TRBV4-3 and TRBJ1-6, with 7 bases lining up with TRBD1. The CDR3 extends over 14 amino acids. Germline CDR1 and CDR2: LGHNA and YSLEER. V shed 2 bases, J shed 7 bases, and the junction held 2 bases outside the gene matches. The CDR3 region has the DNA TGCGCCAGCAGCCAATCACAGGGGAATTCACCCCTCCACTTT. It specifies CASSQSQGNSPLHF.

This clone was found once. The rearrangement joins TRBV5-6 to TRBJ1-2; 8 positions match TRBD1. The CDR3 sequence is 14 residues long. V shed 0 bases and J 4 bases; nucleotides not matched to a gene: 2. CDR1 SGHDT and CDR2 YYEEEE come from the germline V gene. The DNA for the CDR3 is TGTGCCAGCAGCTTGGGACAGGGGAGCTATGGCTACACCTTC. Translating it yields CASSLGQGSYGYTF.